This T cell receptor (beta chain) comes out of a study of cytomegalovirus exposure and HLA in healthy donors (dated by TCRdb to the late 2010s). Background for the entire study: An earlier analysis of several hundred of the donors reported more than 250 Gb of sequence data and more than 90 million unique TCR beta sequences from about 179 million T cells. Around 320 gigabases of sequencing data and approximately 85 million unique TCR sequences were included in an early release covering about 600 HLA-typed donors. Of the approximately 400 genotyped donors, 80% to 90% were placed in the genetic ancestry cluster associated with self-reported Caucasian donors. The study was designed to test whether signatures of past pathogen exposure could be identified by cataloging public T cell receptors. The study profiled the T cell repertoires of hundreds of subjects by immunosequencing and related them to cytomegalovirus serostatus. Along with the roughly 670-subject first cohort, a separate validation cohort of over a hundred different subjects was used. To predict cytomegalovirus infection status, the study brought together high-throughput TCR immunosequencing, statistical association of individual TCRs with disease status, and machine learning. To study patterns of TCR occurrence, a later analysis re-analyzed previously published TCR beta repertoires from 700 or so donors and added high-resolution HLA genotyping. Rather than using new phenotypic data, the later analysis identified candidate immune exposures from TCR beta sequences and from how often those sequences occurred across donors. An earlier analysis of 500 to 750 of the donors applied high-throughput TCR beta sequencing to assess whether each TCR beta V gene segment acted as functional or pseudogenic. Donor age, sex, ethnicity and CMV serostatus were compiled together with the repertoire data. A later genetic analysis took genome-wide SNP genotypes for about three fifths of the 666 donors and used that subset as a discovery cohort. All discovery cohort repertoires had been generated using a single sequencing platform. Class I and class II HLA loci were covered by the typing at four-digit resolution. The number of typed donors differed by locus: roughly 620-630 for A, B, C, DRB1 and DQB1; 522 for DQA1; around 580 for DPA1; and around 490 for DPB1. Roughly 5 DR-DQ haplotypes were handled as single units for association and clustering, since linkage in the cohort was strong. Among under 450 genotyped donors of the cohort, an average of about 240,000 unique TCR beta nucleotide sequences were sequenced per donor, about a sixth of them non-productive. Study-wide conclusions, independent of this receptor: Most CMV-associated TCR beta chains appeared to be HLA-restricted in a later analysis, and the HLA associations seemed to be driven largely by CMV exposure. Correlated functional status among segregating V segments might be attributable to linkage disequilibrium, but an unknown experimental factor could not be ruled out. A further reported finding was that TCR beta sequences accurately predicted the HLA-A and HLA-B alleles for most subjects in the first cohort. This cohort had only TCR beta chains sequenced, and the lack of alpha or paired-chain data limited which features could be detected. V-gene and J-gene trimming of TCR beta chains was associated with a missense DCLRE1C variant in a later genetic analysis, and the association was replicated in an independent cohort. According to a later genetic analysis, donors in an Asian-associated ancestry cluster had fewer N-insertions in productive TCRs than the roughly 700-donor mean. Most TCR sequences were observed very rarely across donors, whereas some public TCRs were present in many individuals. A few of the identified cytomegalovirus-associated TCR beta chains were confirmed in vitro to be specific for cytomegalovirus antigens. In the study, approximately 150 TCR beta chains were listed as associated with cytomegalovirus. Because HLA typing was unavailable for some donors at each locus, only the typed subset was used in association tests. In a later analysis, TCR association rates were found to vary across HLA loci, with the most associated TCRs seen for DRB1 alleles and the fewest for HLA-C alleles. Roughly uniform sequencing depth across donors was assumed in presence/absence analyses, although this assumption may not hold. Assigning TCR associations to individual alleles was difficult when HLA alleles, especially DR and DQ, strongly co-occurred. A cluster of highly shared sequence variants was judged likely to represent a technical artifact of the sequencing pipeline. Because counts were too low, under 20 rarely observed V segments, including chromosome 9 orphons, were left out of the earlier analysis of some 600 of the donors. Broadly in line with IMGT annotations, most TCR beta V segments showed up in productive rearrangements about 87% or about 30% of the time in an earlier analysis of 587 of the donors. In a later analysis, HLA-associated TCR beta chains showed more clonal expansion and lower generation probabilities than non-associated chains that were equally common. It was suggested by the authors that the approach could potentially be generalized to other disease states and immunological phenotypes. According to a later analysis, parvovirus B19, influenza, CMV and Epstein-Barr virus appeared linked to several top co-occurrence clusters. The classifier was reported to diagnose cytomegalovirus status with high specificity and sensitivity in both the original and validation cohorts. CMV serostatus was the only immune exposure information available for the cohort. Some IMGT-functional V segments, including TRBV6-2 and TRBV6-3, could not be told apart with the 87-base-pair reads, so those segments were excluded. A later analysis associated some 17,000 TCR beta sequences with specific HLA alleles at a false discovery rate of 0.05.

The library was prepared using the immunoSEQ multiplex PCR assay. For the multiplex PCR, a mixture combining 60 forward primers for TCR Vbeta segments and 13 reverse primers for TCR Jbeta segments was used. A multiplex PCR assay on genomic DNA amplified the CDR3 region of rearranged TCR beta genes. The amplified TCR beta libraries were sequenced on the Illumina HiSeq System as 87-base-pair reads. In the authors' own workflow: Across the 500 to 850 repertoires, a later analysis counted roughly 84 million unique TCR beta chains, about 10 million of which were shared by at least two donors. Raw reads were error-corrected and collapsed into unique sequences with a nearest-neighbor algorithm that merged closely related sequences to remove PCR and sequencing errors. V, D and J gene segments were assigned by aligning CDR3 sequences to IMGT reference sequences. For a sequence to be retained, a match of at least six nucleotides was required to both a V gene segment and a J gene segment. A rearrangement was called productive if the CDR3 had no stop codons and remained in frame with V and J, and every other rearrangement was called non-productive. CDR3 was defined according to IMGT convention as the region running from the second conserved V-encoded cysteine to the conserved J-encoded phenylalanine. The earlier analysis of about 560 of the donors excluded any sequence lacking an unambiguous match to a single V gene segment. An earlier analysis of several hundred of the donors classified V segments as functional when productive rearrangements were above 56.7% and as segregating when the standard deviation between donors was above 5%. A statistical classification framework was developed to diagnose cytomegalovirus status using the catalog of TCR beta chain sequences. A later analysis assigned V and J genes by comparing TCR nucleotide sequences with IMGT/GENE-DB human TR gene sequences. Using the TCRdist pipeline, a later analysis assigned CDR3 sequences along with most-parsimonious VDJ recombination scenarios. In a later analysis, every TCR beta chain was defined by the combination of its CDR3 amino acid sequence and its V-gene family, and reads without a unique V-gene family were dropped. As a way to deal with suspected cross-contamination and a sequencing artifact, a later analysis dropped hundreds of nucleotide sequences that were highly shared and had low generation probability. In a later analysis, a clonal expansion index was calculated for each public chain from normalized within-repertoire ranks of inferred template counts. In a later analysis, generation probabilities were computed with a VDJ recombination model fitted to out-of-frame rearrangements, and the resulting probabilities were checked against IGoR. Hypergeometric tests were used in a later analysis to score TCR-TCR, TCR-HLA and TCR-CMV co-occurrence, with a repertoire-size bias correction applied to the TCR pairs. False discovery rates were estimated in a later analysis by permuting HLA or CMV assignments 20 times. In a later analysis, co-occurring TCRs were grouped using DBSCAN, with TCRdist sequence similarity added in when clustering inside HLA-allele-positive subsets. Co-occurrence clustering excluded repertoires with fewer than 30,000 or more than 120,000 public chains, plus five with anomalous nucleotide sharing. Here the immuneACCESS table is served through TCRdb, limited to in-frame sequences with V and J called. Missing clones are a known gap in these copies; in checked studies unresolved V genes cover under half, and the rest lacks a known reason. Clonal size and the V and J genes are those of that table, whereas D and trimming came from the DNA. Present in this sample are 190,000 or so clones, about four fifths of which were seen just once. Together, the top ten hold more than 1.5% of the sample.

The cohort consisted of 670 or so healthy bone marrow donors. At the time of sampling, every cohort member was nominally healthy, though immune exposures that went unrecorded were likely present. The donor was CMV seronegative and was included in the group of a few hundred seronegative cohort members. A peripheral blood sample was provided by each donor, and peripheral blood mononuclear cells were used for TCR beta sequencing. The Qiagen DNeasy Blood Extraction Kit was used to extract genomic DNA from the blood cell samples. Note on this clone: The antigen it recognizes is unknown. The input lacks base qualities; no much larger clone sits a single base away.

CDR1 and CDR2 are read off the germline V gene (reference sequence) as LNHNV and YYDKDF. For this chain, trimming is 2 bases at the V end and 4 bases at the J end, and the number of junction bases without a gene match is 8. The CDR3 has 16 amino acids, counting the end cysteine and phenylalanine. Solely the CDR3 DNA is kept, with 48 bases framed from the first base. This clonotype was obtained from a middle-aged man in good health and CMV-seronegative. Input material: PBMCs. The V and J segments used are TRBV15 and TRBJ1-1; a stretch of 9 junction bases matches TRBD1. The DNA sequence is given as TGTGCCACCAGCAGACTTGGGACAGGGACGTTCACTGAAGCTTTCTTT. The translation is CATSRLGTGTFTEAFF.